This T cell receptor (beta chain) was sequenced in a study of T-cell reconstitution after alpha-beta-depleted transplantation in children. This CDR3 has 16 amino acids. V trimming: 4 bases; J trimming: 0 bases; junction bases outside the gene matches: 6. CDR1 and CDR2 (germline): MNHNS, SASEGT. This clonotype was recorded many times. Molecular barcoding with unique molecular identifiers was used for the TCRbeta library. TCRdb redid the calling of the PCR reads with MiXCR, one entry per CDR3 protein. The table records about 230,000 distinct CDR3 sequences, about 11% of them present only once. The source of this sequence is a human donor who donated a stem cell graft to a child with acute lymphoblastic leukemia. The material sequenced was PBMCs from the stem cell graft donor, taken from the stem cell graft. The chain recombines TRBV6-1 with TRBJ2-1; 7 bases are a match to TRBD2. CDR3 in amino acids: CASSGWEGSSYNEQFF. CDR3 bases: TGTGCCAGCAGTGGGTGGGAGGGCAGCTCCTACAATGAGCAGTTCTTC.